The 8 T cell receptor beta chains listed next were all sequenced from one sample in a study of metastatic and nonmetastatic thyroid tumors. Before thyroid surgery, none of the patients had received any treatment. TCRdb reprocessed the PCR reads using MiXCR. The sample has fewer than 40,000 clones; 17% are singletons. Specimen: blood. The receptors were gathered from a male donor with papillary thyroid cancer or a benign thyroid nodule (not recorded which). Some clones in this sample may be carry-over from other donors' samples.

Regarding this clone: Germline is not matched at one junction end, which may reflect a read error. This specimen includes other DNA sequences encoding the same CDR3. This sequence joins TRBV3-1 and TRBJ1-1; D remains ambiguous. Germline assignment: CDR1 LGHDT and CDR2 YNNKEL (reference sequence). CDR3 length: 12 amino acids. CDR3 bases: TGCGCCAGCAGCCAAGAAGGGATGACTGCTTTCTTT. It translates to CASSQEGMTAFF.

The chain recombines TRBV19 with TRBJ2-6, with D maybe TRBD1 (5 bases). The germline gives CDR1 LNHDA, CDR2 SQIVND (reference sequence). The V and J ends lost 7 bases and 1 base respectively, with 14 bases between them. The CDR3 length is 16 residues. The CDR3 DNA reads as TGTGCCAGTACCTTAAATCAGGGTTCTGGGGCCAACGTCCTGACTTTC. Residues: CASTLNQGSGANVLTF.

In this sample, this clone turned up many times. V usage is TRBV20-1 and J usage is TRBJ2-5; TRBD2 matches at 10 bases. Trimming cost V 1 base and J 1 base; bases outside gene matches: 6. The germline gives CDR1 DFQATT, CDR2 SNEGSKA (reference sequence). The CDR3 is 16 residues long. The CDR3 DNA reads TGCAGTGCTAGAGGGGTGACTAGCGGGTTCCAAGAGACCCAGTACTTC. Translated, it gives CSARGVTSGFQETQYF.

In its sample, this clone was seen many times. V and J are TRBV19 and TRBJ1-1; no clear D gene. Germline V CDR1 and CDR2: LNHDA, SQIVND (reference sequence). Trimming took off 7 bases at V and 3 bases at J, with 21 bases between the two ends. This CDR3 has 16 amino acids. The CDR3 loop reads CASTAAGVRGDTEAFF. CDR3 coding DNA: TGTGCCAGTACCGCAGCAGGAGTACGCGGGGACACTGAAGCTTTCTTT.

The chain couples TRBV11-1 to TRBJ2-1; D remains unclear. From germline, CDR1 is SGHAT and CDR2 FQDESV (reference sequence). The V gene lost 7 bases and the J gene lost 8 bases, with 21 bases spanning the gap. The length of the CDR3 is 15 residues. CDR3 region: CASILLGSVSDEQFF. The DNA for the CDR3 is TGTGCCAGCATCCTTCTCGGTTCAGTTTCCGATGAGCAGTTCTTC.

The chain employs TRBV2 and TRBJ2-2; 9 positions match TRBD2. The V gene end was trimmed by 8 bases and the J gene end by 5 bases; junction bases not matched to a gene: 6. Germline V gene lookup returns CDR1 SNHLY and CDR2 FYNNEI. The CDR3 spans 14 residues. CDR3 protein: CASAGGPNTGELFF. DNA of the CDR3: TGTGCCAGCGCGGGAGGGCCTAATACCGGGGAGCTGTTTTTT.

This clone was seen ten or more times. V gene TRBV7-9 combines with J gene TRBJ2-7, with TRBD1 identical over 7 bases. There are 14 residues in the CDR3. Germline V CDR1 and CDR2: SEHNR, FQNEAQ (reference sequence). V gave up 1 base and J gave up 2 bases; unmatched junction bases: 2. CDR3 sequence: CASSLEQGTYEQYF. The CDR3 nucleotides are TGTGCCAGCAGCTTAGAACAGGGGACCTACGAGCAGTACTTC.

The sample holds many counts of this clone. V usage is TRBV14 and J usage is TRBJ2-1; D ambiguous. Germline V gene sequence: CDR1 SGHDN, CDR2 FVKESK. The V end lost 3 bases, the J end lost 9 bases, and 15 bases lay between the germline ends. This CDR3 spans 14 amino acids. CDR3 bases: TGTGCCAGCAGCCAGTCTTACCCTATTGGTGAGCAGTTCTTC. Protein: CASSQSYPIGEQFF.